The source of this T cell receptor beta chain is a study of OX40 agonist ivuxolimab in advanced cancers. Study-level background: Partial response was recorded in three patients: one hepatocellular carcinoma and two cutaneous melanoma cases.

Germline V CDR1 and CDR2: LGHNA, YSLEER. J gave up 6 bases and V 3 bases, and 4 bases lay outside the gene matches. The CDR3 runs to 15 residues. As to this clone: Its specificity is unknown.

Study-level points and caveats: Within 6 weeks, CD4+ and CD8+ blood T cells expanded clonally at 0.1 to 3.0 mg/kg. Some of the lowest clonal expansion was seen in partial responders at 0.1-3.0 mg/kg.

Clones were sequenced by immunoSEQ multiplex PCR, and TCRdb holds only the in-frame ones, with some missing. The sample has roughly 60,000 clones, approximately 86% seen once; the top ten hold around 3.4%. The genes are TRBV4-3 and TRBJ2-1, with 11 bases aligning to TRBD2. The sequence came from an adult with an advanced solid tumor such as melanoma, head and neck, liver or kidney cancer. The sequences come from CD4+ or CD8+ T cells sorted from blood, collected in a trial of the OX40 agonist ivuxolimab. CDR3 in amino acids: CASSHLAGGVNEQFF. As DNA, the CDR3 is TGCGCCAGCAGCCATTTAGCGGGAGGGGTCAATGAGCAGTTCTTC.